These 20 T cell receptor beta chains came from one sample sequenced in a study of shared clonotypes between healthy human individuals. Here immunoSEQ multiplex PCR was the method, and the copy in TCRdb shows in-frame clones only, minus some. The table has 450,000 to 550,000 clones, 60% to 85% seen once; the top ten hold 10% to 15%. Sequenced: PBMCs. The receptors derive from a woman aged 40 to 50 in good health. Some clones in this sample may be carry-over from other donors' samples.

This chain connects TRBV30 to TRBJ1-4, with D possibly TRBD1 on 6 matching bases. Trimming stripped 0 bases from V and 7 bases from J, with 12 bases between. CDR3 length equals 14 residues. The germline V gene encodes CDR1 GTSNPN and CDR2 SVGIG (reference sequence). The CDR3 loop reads CAWSVPGASEKLFF. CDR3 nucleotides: TGTGCCTGGAGTGTCCCGGGGGCTAGTGAAAAACTGTTTTTT.

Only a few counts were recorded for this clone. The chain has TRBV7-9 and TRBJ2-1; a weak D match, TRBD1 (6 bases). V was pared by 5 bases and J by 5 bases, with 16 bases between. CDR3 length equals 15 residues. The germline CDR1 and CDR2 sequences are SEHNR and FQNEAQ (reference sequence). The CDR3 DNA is TGTGCCAGCAGCCGACCAGGGGCCACGCACAATGAGCAGTTCTTC. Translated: CASSRPGATHNEQFF.

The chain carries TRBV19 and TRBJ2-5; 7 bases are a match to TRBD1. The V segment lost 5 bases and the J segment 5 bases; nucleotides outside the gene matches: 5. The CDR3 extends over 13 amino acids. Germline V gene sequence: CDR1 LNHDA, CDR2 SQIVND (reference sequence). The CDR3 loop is CASSGDSLETQYF. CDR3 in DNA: TGTGCCAGTAGTGGGGACAGCTTGGAGACCCAGTACTTC.

The CDR3 is CASSSVIGGQLNEKLFF. For the CDR3, the DNA is TGTGCCAGCAGCTCAGTTATTGGAGGGCAACTTAATGAAAAACTGTTTTTT. The rearrangement uses TRBV7-9 and TRBJ1-4, with D unresolved. The CDR3 length is 17 residues. Germline V gives CDR1 SEHNR, CDR2 FQNEAQ (reference sequence). V was pared by 4 bases and J by 4 bases, with 19 bases between. The whole variable domain, remainder taken from reference TRBV7-9 and TRBJ1-4, is DTGVSQNPRHKITKRGQNVTFRCDPISEHNRLYWYRQTLGQGPEFLTYFQNEAQLEKSRLLSDRFSAERPKGSFSTLEIQRTEQGDSAMYLCASSSVIGGQLNEKLFFGSGTQLSVL.

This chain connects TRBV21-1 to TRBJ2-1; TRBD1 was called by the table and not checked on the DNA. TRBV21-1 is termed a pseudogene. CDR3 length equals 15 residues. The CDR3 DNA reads TGTGCCAGCAGCAAAGCGGGGACACCTCTTCCTGAGCAGTTCTTC. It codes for CASSKAGTPLPEQFF.

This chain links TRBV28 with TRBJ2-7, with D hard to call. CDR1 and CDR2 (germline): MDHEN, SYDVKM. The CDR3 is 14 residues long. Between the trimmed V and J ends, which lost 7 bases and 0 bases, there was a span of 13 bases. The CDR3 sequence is CASIPSAASYEQYF. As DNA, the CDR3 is TGTGCCAGCATCCCGTCCGCGGCCTCCTACGAGCAGTACTTC. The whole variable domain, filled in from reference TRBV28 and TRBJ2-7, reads DVKVTQSSRYLVKRTGEKVFLECVQDMDHENMFWYRQDPGLGLRLIYFSYDVKMKEKGDIPEGYSVSREKKERFSLILESASTNQTSMYLCASIPSAASYEQYFGPGTRLTVT.

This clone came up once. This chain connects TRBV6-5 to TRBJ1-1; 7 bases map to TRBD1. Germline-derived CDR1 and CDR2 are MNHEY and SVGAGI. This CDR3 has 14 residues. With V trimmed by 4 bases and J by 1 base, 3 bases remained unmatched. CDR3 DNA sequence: TGTGCCAGCAGTTCGCCAGGGGGGAACACTGAAGCTTTCTTT. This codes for CASSSPGGNTEAFF.

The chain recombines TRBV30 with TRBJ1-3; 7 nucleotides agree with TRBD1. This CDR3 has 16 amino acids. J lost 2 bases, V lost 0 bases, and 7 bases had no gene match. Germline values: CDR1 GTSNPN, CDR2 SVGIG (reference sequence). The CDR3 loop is CAWSVQTGPPGNTIYF. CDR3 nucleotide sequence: TGTGCCTGGAGTGTACAGACAGGGCCACCTGGAAACACCATATATTTT.

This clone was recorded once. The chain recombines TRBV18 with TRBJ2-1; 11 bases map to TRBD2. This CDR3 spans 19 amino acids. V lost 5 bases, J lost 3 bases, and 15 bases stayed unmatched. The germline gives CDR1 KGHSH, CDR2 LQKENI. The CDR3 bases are TGTGCCAGCTCAGCCGCTAGCGGGAGGCCCCCCAGGGACTACAATGAGCAGTTCTTC. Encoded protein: CASSAASGRPPRDYNEQFF.

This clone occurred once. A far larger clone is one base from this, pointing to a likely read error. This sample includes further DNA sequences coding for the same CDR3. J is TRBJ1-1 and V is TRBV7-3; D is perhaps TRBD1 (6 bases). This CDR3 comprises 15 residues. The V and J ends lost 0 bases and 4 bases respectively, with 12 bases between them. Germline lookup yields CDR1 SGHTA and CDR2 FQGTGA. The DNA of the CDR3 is TGTGCCAGCAGCTTAACGGGGGGCCCGGGCACTGAAGCTTTCTTT. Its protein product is CASSLTGGPGTEAFF. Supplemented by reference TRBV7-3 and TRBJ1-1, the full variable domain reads GAGVSQTPSNKVTEKGKYVELRCDPISGHTALYWYRQSLGQGPEFLIYFQGTGAADDSGLPNDRFFAVRPEGSVSTLKIQRTERGDSAVYLCASSLTGGPGTEAFFGQGTRLTVV.

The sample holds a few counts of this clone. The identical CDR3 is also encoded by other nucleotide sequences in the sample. The CDR3 sequence is CASSSDSNQPQHF. DNA of the CDR3: TGTGCCAGCAGCAGCGACAGCAATCAGCCCCAGCATTTT. The chain has TRBV9 and TRBJ1-5; D is undetermined. This CDR3 is 13 amino acids long. Trimming removed 4 bases at V and 1 base at J, with 6 bases between. In germline, CDR1 is SGDLS, CDR2 YYNGEE.

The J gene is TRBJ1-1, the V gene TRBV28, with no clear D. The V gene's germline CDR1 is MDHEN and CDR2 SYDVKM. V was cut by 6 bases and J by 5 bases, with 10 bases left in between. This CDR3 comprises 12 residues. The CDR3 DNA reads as TGTGCCAGCAGACAAAGATGGACTGAAGCTTTCTTT. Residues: CASRQRWTEAFF.

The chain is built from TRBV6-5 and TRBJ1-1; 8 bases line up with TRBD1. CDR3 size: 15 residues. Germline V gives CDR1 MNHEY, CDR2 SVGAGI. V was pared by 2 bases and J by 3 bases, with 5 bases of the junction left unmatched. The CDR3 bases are TGTGCCAGCAGTTACCCACCGGGACAGGACACTGAAGCTTTCTTT. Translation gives CASSYPPGQDTEAFF.

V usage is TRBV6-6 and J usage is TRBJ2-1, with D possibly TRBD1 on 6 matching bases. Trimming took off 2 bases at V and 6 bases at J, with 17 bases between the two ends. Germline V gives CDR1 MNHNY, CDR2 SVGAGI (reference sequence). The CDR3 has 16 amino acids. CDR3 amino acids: CASSYGGWEGGNEQFF. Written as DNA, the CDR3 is TGTGCCAGCAGTTACGGGGGCTGGGAAGGGGGCAATGAGCAGTTCTTC.

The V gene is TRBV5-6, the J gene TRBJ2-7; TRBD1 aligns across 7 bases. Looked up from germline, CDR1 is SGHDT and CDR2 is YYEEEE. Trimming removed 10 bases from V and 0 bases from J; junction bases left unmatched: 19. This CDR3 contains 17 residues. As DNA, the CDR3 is TGTGCCTATCTCCCGGGACAGAGGATGCAAAGCTCCTACGAGCAGTACTTC. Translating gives CAYLPGQRMQSSYEQYF.

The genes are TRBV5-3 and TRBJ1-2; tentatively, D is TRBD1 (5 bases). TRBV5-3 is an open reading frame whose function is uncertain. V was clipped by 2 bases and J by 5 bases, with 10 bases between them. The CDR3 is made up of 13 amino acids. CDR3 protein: CARSFGAGYGYTF. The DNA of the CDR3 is TGTGCCAGAAGCTTCGGGGCGGGGTATGGCTACACCTTC.

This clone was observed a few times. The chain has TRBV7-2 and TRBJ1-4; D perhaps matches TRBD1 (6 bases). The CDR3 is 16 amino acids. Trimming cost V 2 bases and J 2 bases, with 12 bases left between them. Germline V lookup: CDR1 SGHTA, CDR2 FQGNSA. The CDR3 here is CASSLPTGFTNEKLFF. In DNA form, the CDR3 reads TGTGCCAGCAGCTTACCCACAGGGTTCACTAATGAAAAACTGTTTTTT.

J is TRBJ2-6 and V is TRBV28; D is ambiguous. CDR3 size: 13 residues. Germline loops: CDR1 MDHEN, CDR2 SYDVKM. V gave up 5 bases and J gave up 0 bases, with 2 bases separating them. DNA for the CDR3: TGTGCCAGCAGTAACTCTGGGGCCAACGTCCTGACTTTC. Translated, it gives CASSNSGANVLTF.

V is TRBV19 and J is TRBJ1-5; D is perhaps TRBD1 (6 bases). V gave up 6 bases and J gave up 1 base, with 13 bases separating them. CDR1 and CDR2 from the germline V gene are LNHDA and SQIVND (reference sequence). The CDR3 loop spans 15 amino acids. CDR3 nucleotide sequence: TGTGCCAGTAGGGTCGACAGGACAAGCAATCAGCCCCAGCATTTT. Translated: CASRVDRTSNQPQHF.

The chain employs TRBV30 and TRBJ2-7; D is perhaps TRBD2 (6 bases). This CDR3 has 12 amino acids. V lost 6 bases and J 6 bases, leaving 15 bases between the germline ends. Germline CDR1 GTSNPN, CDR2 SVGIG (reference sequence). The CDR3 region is CACSGTQGEQYF. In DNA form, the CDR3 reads TGTGCCTGTTCCGGGACTCAGGGCGAGCAGTACTTC.